This T cell receptor beta chain comes out of a study of human T cells and chemical hapten exposure (dated by TCRdb to the early 2020s). With respect to the entire study: For sensitization, 2% DPC in acetone was applied to a roughly 2 cm by roughly 2 cm area of upper inner arm skin. Libraries were combined into a pool for sequencing, and differences in TCR yield between samples came mainly from small differences in library volumes within the pool. Patient blood was sampled pre-sensitization (week 0) and at 2, 6 and about 24 weeks after DPC sensitization. The mostly female patient cohort included alopecia areata with under or over 50% scalp involvement, alopecia totalis and alopecia universalis. Weekly therapeutic DPC doses were additionally applied to the scalp of patients throughout the roughly 24-week study period. For TCR sequencing, blood came from 25 to 30 alopecia patients at anywhere from one to four time points (pre-sensitization, 2, 6 and 24 weeks). Patch testing was done on the upper back using Finn chambers containing 0.01% DPC, and results were scored after 6 days according to International Contact Dermatitis Research Group standards. This study followed changes in the peripheral blood TCR repertoire in vivo during primary and secondary sensitization of alopecia patients to the hapten diphenylcyclopropenone (DPC).

In the paper's terms, the time point label means: patch test 2, 6 weeks after DPC sensitization. The label giving this sample's treatment or condition can be read as: therapeutic diphenylcyclopropenone sensitization with weekly scalp DPC. At every patch-test visit, the blood draw took place before the patch test was put on. Patients were eligible if aged 18 to 70, diagnosed with alopecia and judged suitable for DPC therapy, and pregnant patients were excluded. Total RNA was extracted from unfractionated whole blood collected in Tempus Blood RNA tubes. The CDR3 contains 14 residues, cysteine and phenylalanine counted. The retained sequence is limited to the CDR3, 42 bases, with the frame set at the first base. CDR1 and CDR2, looked up from the germline V gene (reference sequence), are SEHNR and FQNEAQ. Cut back by 3 bases and 0 bases, the V and J ends lie 9 bases apart. The library was produced with RACE. Sequencing took place on a NextSeq 500. During library preparation, unique molecular identifiers were attached to individual cDNA molecules so that TCRs could be counted in a quantitative, reproducible way. Each blood RNA sample was used to sequence both TCR alpha and TCR beta chains. The original pipeline was this. Samples had a median of roughly 98,000 TCRs, with a range from roughly 23,224 to 700,000. The Decombinator software suite was used to annotate the V, J and CDR3 of the TCR reads. Every sample was subsampled to the same number of TCRs (28,000) for the PS versus PT1 abundance plots. TCRs were defined as expanded if absent before sensitization and observed at least eight times at the 2-week time point. TCRdb applied fastp at Q25 and MiXCR to the public reads, then kept only in-frame beta chains. Rows are combined by CDR3 protein, so each entry shows the most common genes and DNA. What appears here as the V and J calls and clone size reflects TCRdb's work, not the paper's. The sample includes under 85,000 distinct CDR3 sequences, with 10% observed a single time. The ten biggest clones cover approximately 7% of the sample.

Ten or more counts support this clonotype. Its antigen target is currently unknown. No clone much larger than this one lies a single base away; base qualities are absent. Study-wide findings and limitations: After repeated subsampling, the strength of the expansion versus patch-test correlation and the threshold at which it became significant changed. A positive correlation was found between the number of PT1 expanded TCRs and patch test score, with significance reached at thresholds 8, 16 and 32 but not 4. Compared with pre-sensitization or healthy control sets, expanded TCRs formed significantly more large CDR3 similarity clusters, which is consistent with antigen-driven responses. DPC sensitization did not change the number of TCRs with a frequency above 1 in 1000, and there was no evidence of changes in global repertoire structure. Because all patients had alopecia, a presumed autoimmune disease, the immune response of the patients might differ from that of healthy individuals.

The sequence is built from TRBV7-9 and TRBJ2-7; matching of 6 bases hints at TRBD1 as the D gene. The starting material was whole blood, obtained in connection with sensitization to the hapten diphenylcyclopropenone (DPC). This receptor was identified in a woman aged 50 to 65 with alopecia areata. Some clones in this sample may be carry-over from other donors' samples. The sequenced DNA: TGTGCCAGCAGCTTCGACAGGAGCTCCTACGAGCAGTACTTC. Its translation reads: CASSFDRSSYEQYF. Outside the CDR3, residues come from the reference TRBV7-9 and TRBJ2-7 proteins, so the full variable domain is: DTGVSQNPRHKITKRGQNVTFRCDPISEHNRLYWYRQTLGQGPEFLTYFQNEAQLEKSRLLSDRFSAERPKGSFSTLEIQRTEQGDSAMYLCASSFDRSSYEQYFGPGTRLTVT.